This T cell receptor (beta chain) was retrieved from a study of OX40 agonist ivuxolimab in advanced cancers. This clone was recorded only once. The CDR3 extends over 16 amino acids. Per the germline V gene, CDR1 is KGHSH and CDR2 is LQKENI. TCRdb's table, derived via immunoSEQ multiplex PCR, lists solely in-frame clones and lacks some. This table holds 55,000 to 85,000 clones, around nine tenths found once. The chain combines TRBV18 with TRBJ2-5; 11 nucleotides line up with TRBD1. The DNA end lines up better with TRBJ2-7; the J call may be wrong. The sample consisted of CD4+ or CD8+ T cells sorted from blood, taken in a trial of the OX40 agonist ivuxolimab. The TCR comes from an adult with an advanced solid tumor such as melanoma, head and neck, liver or kidney cancer. CDR3 residues: CASSPSGTGGSYEQYF. The CDR3 DNA sequence: TGTGCCAGCTCGCCTTCCGGGACAGGGGGCTCCTACGAGCAGTACTTC.